This T cell receptor (beta chain) was obtained from a study of CD8 T cells in ankylosing spondylitis. General study findings and limits: In ankylosing spondylitis blood, a motif of 7 to 9 highly homologous TCR beta variants appeared characteristic. A CD8+ phenotype characterized the disease-linked clones, which were relatively rare in peripheral blood.

The CDR3 runs to 14 residues. The V end lost 0 bases, the J end lost 17 bases, and 18 bases lay between the germline ends. Germline CDR1 reads SGHRS; CDR2 reads YFSETQ. TCRdb fed the 5' RACE reads into MiXCR, producing one record per CDR3 protein. The sample has 220,000 or so distinct CDR3 sequences; over 9.5% are singletons. This clonotype was recorded at least ten times. Its antigen is not identified. The sample consisted of blood, either unsorted or a sorted T cell fraction (not recorded which). The rearrangement joins TRBV5-1 to TRBJ1-6; D may be TRBD1 (5 bases). The clonotype was recovered from a male donor with ankylosing spondylitis or in good health (not recorded which). CDR3 DNA sequence: TGCGCCAGCAGCTTGGATTCCGGGACCGGGATGGTCCACTTT. It specifies CASSLDSGTGMVHF.